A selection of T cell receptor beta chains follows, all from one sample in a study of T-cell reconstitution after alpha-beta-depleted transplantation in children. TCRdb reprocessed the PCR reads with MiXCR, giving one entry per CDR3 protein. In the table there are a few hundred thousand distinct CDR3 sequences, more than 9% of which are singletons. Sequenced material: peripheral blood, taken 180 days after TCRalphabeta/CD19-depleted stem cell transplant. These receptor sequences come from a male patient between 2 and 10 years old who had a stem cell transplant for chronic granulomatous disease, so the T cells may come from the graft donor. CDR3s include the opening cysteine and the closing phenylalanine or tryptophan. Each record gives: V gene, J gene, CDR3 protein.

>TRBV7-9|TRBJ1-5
CASSLGGGLGSQPQHF
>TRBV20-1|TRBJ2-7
CSARAGVAPYEQYF
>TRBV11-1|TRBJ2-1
CASSPVGGPYNEQFF
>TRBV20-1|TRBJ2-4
CSAPGGKQLAKNIQYF
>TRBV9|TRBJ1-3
CASSVVPEVSGNTIYF
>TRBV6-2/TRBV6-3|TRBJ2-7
CASNFGEGLEQYF
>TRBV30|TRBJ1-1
CAWREWDAMNTEAFF
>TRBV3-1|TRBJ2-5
CASSHRPPQRLETQYF
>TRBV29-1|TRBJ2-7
CSVVGQGLGEQYF
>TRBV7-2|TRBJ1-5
CASSQTTIQPQHF
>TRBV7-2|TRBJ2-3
CASKGGMRPDTQYF
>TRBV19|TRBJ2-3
CASSLIADTQYF
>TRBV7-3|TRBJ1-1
CASSQREGAVDTEAFF
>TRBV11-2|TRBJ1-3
CASSPRGSGNTIYF
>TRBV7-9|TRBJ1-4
CASSSDQHEKLFF
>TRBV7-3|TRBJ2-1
CASSFRTSGNNEQFF
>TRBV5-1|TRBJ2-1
CASSSGLAGINEQFF
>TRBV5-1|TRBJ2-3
CASSLAEGPLSLYF
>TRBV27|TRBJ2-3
CASSFDRLTDTQYF
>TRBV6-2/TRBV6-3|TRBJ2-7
CASSYSMYYEQYF
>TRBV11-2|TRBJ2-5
CASSPPGPSQETQYF
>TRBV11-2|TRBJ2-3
CASSPGLAGGITDTQYF
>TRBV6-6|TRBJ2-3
CASINTDTQYF
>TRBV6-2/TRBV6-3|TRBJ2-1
CASSDRKTGYRTNEQFF
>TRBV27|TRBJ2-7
CASSPTLPGGGGEQYF
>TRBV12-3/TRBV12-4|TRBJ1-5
CASSFGSGGELQPQHF
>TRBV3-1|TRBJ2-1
CASSQIDNEQFF
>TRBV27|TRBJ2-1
CASSPSDQALSKYNEQFF
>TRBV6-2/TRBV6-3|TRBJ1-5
CASSGGRDSFNQPQHF
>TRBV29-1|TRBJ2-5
CSVPGQGVFSETQYF
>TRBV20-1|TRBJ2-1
CSARAWNSYNEQFF
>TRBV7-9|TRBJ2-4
CASSPETGWLNIQYF
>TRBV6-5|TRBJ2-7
CASSYSRFSEQYF
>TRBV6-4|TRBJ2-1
CASSPQSPELAGGRNEQFF
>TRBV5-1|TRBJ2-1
CASSLATGGPGNEQFF
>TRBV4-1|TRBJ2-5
CASSHQGRETQYF
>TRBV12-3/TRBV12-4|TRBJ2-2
CASSERLAGPTGELFF
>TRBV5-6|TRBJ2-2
CASSLRAGGPSANTGELFF
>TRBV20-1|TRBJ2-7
CSARAHGGPYGEQYF
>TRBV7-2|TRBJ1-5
CASSLTGGGNQPQHF
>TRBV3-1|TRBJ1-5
CASTPGVFLNQPQHF
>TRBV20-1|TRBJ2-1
CSARALEGSYNEQFF
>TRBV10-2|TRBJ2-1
CASSEGGAVGNEQFF
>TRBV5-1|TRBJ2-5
CASSPQGLRETQYF
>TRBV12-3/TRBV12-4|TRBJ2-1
CASSPLVSPFGNEQFF
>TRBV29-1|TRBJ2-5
CSATPGSQETQYF
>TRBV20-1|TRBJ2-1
CSARTGTSNYNEQFF